These T cell receptor beta chains were read from a single sample in a study of CD8+ T cells in alopecia areata. Profiling relied on immunoSEQ multiplex PCR, and the TCRdb table lists in-frame clones only, not all of them. The table records around 5,400 clones, around 60% of them present only once. What was sequenced was skin. These receptors originate from a human donor with alopecia areata. The CDR3 runs from the conserved cysteine through the conserved F or W. D genes are given only for firm matches. Not all rows give a size; the values are once, few, many and, for expanded clones, a class.

cdr3_length j_call clone_size d_call v_call cdr3_aa cdr3_nt
17 TRBJ1-5 . . TRBV19 CASSMFVSGDSNQPQHF TGTGCCAGTAGTATGTTCGTCTCGGGGGATAGCAATCAGCCCCAGCATTTT
17 TRBJ2-2 . . TRBV5-1 CASSSPGKRINTGELFF TGCGCCAGCAGCTCCCCTGGCAAAAGGATCAACACCGGGGAGCTGTTTTTT
15 TRBJ2-1 . . TRBV10-2 CASSERAGGNNEQFF TGCGCCAGCAGTGAGAGAGCGGGCGGGAACAATGAGCAGTTCTTC
13 TRBJ2-3 once . TRBV5-4 CARISPTTDTQYF TGTGCCAGAATTAGCCCCACCACAGATACGCAGTATTTT
11 TRBJ2-1 . TRBD2 TRBV20-1 CSARTSNEQFF TGCAGTGCAAGGACTAGCAATGAGCAGTTCTTC
15 TRBJ2-2 . . TRBV6-6 CATLTAKGSTGELFF TGTGCCACCCTTACGGCCAAGGGGAGCACCGGGGAGCTGTTTTTT
11 TRBJ1-4 . . TRBV2 CASRQLEKLFF TGTGCCAGCAGACAGCTTGAAAAACTGTTTTTT
12 TRBJ2-1 few . TRBV5-1 CASSLDFNEQFF TGCGCCAGCAGCTTGGACTTCAATGAGCAGTTCTTC
15 TRBJ1-2 few TRBD1 TRBV6-5 CASSPGQGEYYGYTF TGTGCCAGCAGCCCAGGACAGGGGGAGTACTATGGCTACACCTTC
14 TRBJ1-4 few . TRBV27 CASADQGSNEKLFF TGTGCCAGCGCAGACCAGGGTTCTAATGAAAAACTGTTTTTT
15 TRBJ2-7 . . TRBV5-1 CASSLVPGDSYEQYF TGCGCCAGCAGCTTGGTTCCAGGGGACTCCTACGAGCAGTACTTC
15 TRBJ2-1 . . TRBV19 CASSMVTSLRNEQFF TGTGCCAGTAGTATGGTGACGAGCCTCAGGAATGAGCAGTTCTTC
14 TRBJ1-2 . . TRBV6-1 CASSALGAGYGYTF TGTGCCAGCAGTGCTCTCGGGGCCGGCTATGGCTACACCTTC
11 TRBJ2-1 once . TRBV7-9 CASSLVNEQFF TGTGCCAGCAGCTTAGTCAATGAGCAGTTCTTC
14 TRBJ1-2 . . TRBV5-1 CASSSTGANYGYTF TGCGCCAGCAGCTCGACAGGTGCTAACTATGGCTACACCTTC
14 TRBJ2-7 . . TRBV5-4 CASSQAGPIYEQYF TGTGCCAGCAGCCAAGCGGGTCCGATCTACGAGCAGTACTTC
17 TRBJ2-1 . . TRBV14 CASSQDESKRLYNEQFF TGTGCCAGCAGCCAAGATGAATCCAAAAGGCTTTACAATGAGCAGTTCTTC
13 TRBJ1-1 once . TRBV18 CASSPSDGTEAFF TGTGCCAGCTCACCCTCGGACGGCACTGAAGCTTTCTTT
15 TRBJ1-6 . . TRBV6-1 CASTDGWNGNSPLHF TGTGCCAGCACCGACGGATGGAACGGTAATTCACCCCTCCACTTT
14 TRBJ1-2 . . TRBV19 CASNPQGLPYGYTF TGTGCCAGTAATCCACAGGGTTTACCCTATGGCTACACCTTC
16 TRBJ2-3 few TRBD2 TRBV7-2 CASSFLTSGATDTQYF TGTGCCAGCAGCTTCCTCACTAGCGGGGCGACAGATACGCAGTATTTT
16 TRBJ2-2 large TRBD2 TRBV19 CASSLLAVANTGELFF TGTGCCAGTAGTCTACTAGCGGTCGCGAACACCGGGGAGCTGTTTTTT
16 TRBJ1-1 . . TRBV5-1 CASSLGDRTGNTEAFF TGCGCCAGCAGCTTGGGGGACCGAACGGGTAACACTGAAGCTTTCTTT
16 TRBJ1-1 . TRBD1 TRBV28 CASIINTGVMNTEAFF TGTGCCAGCATAATCAACACAGGGGTAATGAACACTGAAGCTTTCTTT
19 TRBJ2-1 . TRBD2 TRBV27 CASSLSLTSGRPSYNEQFF TGTGCCAGCAGTTTATCCCTTACTAGCGGGAGACCCTCCTACAATGAGCAGTTCTTC
15 TRBJ2-5 . TRBD2 TRBV5-4 CASSLVSGGKETQYF TGTGCCAGCAGCTTGGTTAGCGGGGGGAAAGAGACCCAGTACTTC